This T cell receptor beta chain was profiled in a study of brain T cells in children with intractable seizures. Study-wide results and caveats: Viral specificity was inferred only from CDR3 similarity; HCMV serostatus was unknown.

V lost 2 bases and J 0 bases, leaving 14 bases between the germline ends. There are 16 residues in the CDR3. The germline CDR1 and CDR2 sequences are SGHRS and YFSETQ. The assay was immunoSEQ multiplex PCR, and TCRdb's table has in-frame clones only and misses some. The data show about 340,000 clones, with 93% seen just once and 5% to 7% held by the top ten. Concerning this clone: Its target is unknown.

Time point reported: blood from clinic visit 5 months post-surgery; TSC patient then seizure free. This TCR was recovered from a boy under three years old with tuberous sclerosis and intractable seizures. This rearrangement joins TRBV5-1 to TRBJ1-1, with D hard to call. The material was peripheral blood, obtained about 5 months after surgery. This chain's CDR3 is CASSLNRGTVNTEAFF. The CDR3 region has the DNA TGCGCCAGCAGCTTAAATCGGGGAACAGTGAACACTGAAGCTTTCTTT.